Included here is one T cell receptor beta chain sequence, with context. Its antigen remains unknown. Unsorted PBMC DNA sequencing spanned ten immunoSEQ deep assay plates. Clones were sequenced by immunoSEQ multiplex PCR, and TCRdb holds only the in-frame ones, with some missing. The sample records approximately 470,000 clones, almost 80% being singletons. This sample stems from a study of shared clonotypes between healthy human individuals. General study points: Few donors limited the genetic and exposure-history diversity represented.

V shed 3 bases and J 8 bases; nucleotides not matched to a gene: 5. The CDR3 has 13 amino acids. Germline V gives CDR1 SGHNT, CDR2 YYREEE (reference sequence). Sequences were obtained from PBMCs. The chain couples TRBV5-4 to TRBJ2-1; TRBD1 agrees at 7 bases. The receptor comes from a woman in her forties in good health. Some clones in this sample may be carry-over from other donors' samples. The CDR3 nucleotides are TGTGCCAGCAGCTCCAGGGGGTGGGATGAGCAGTTCTTC. This gives the protein CASSSRGWDEQFF.